This T cell receptor beta chain was observed in a study of blood T cell repertoires in COVID-19. Study summary: Sample material is recorded as cDNA or gDNA derived from T cells, B-cell-depleted T cells, or PBMCs.

The CDR3 is 16 residues long. V was pared by 4 bases and J by 2 bases, with 14 bases between. The germline V gene has CDR1 MGHRA and CDR2 YSYEKL. Original data processing: Estimation of nucleated cell counts relied on the amplification of reference gene primers. The method was immunoSEQ multiplex PCR; TCRdb's version includes in-frame clones alone and lacks a portion of them. V, J and clone size are taken as reported in that table, and D and trimming were inferred from the DNA itself. Of around 100,000 clones in the sample, around 90% are singletons; the top ten hold 5%. The source is a human donor in a cohort sampled during active COVID-19. The sequenced material came from peripheral blood. V gene TRBV4-1 combines with J gene TRBJ1-4, with D perhaps TRBD1 (5 bases). The CDR3, as DNA: TGCGCCAGCAGCCCGTTTTCAGGGCGGACTAATGAAAAACTGTTTTTT. This gives the protein CASSPFSGRTNEKLFF.